The entry that follows covers one TCR beta chain sequence. Using immunoSEQ multiplex PCR, the repertoire was profiled, and TCRdb retains in-frame clones only, with some absent. The data contain about 83,000 clones, 90% to 97% of them seen just once; the ten biggest clones take up about 0.3%. This record comes from a study of technical replicates of blood from a handful of donors. V was shortened by 0 bases and J by 6 bases, with 9 bases between the two germline ends. Germline loops: CDR1 SGDLS, CDR2 YYNGEE. This CDR3 has 13 residues. This TCR came from a human donor in good health. The chain joins TRBV9 to TRBJ1-2; D call uncertain. Source material: T cells isolated from PBMCs. CDR3 region: CASSVDQDNGYTF. DNA of the CDR3: TGTGCCAGCAGCGTAGACCAGGATAATGGCTACACCTTC.